This TCR beta chain originates from a study of shared T cell receptors in the human thymus. Here immunoSEQ multiplex PCR was the method, and the copy in TCRdb shows in-frame clones only, minus some. The sample shows 550,000 to 800,000 clones, approximately 85% of them seen only once. The same specimen was also included in a second study, on human thymus T cells. That work states: Thymus tissue for the work was resected from patients undergoing corrective heart surgery.

This TCR was recovered from a girl less than two years old with a congenital heart defect. Input material: thymocytes.

The CDR3 spells CASSFQGLAGVWETQYF. For the CDR3, the DNA is TGTGCCAGCAGCTTCCAGGGGTTAGCGGGGGTTTGGGAGACCCAGTACTTC. This chain links TRBV7-2 with TRBJ2-5, with 9 nucleotides matching TRBD2. CDR3 size: 17 residues. Trimming took 3 bases from V and 5 from J; bases not matched to a gene: 13. Germline V gene lookup returns CDR1 SGHTA and CDR2 FQGNSA.